A selection of T cell receptor beta chains follows, all from one sample in a study of tumor-infiltrating lymphocytes in primary liver carcinoma. TCRdb itself ran the multiplex PCR reads through MiXCR, one entry per CDR3 protein. Here the sample spans about 330,000 distinct CDR3 sequences, around three fifths being singletons. Sequenced sample: peripheral blood. The receptor source for this set is a middle-aged man with primary liver carcinoma and hepatitis B virus infection. The CDR3 runs from the conserved cysteine through the conserved F or W. D genes are given only for firm matches. Clone size is shown for a subset of rows, as once, few, many or a class of expanded clone.

>TRBJ1-2|-|TRBV6-5|-
TGTGCCAGCAGCTCGAAGTGTGGCTACACCTTC
CASSSKCGYTF
>TRBJ2-2|-|TRBV10-1|-
TGCGCCAGCAGTGGAGGGATTCACACCCGAAACACCGGGGAGCTGTTTTTT
CASSGGIHTRNTGELFF
>TRBJ2-2|-|TRBV11-2|-
TGTGCCAGAAGCCTAGTCAGGGGAGGGTCGAAGCTGTTTTTT
CARSLVRGGSKLFF
>TRBJ1-1|-|TRBV5-8|-
TGTACCAGCAGACCTGTCCAGACGGGGAACACTGAAGCTTTCTTT
CTSRPVQTGNTEAFF
>TRBJ1-2|-|TRBV5-8|-
TGTACCAGCAGCTTCAGATCATCTAACTATGGCTACACCTTC
CTSSFRSSNYGYTF
>TRBJ2-2|few|TRBV4-1|TRBD2
TGCGCCAGCAGTCAGACCCAGCGGGAGGGCCACACCGGGGAGCTGTTTTTT
CASSQTQREGHTGELFF
>TRBJ2-1|-|TRBV11-3|-
TGTGCCAGCAGCTTACGACAGCACAATGGGCAGTTCTTC
CASSLRQHNGQFF
>TRBJ1-2|many|TRBV6-5|TRBD1
TGTGCCAGCAGTTACGGAGGCGGGACAGGCCTCTATGGCTACACCTTC
CASSYGGGTGLYGYTF
>TRBJ1-5|many|TRBV6-2/TRBV6-3|-
TGTGCCAGCAGCCGACAGACGAATCAGCCCCAGCATTTT
CASSRQTNQPQHF
>TRBJ2-7|-|TRBV11-1|-
TGTGCCAGCAGCTTAAGTCACCACGAGCGGTACTTC
CASSLSHHERYF
>TRBJ2-2|-|TRBV11-2|TRBD1
TGTGTCAGCAGTCGACCGGGACAGGGGTATACCGGGGAGCTGTTTTTT
CVSSRPGQGYTGELFF
>TRBJ2-7|-|TRBV29-1|TRBD2
TGCAGCACTAGACTAGCGGGAGATGAGCAGTACTTC
CSTRLAGDEQYF
>TRBJ1-1|-|TRBV4-2|TRBD1
TGCGCCAGCAGACGAGTGACAGGGTCCACTGAAGCTTTCTTT
CASRRVTGSTEAFF
>TRBJ2-5|-|TRBV5-1|-
TGCGTCAGCAGCTTGGCGGGACGGAACCAAGAGACCCAGTACTTC
CVSSLAGRNQETQYF
>TRBJ2-1|many|TRBV6-1|TRBD2
TGTGCCAGCAGTGTAGCGGGAGGGCCGTACGGTGAGCAGTTCTTC
CASSVAGGPYGEQFF
>TRBJ2-6|-|TRBV24-1|-
TGTGCCACCAGTGACTCCTCCTCTGGGGCCAACGTCCTGACTTTC
CATSDSSSGANVLTF
>TRBJ1-4|-|TRBV12-3/TRBV12-4|-
TGTGCCAGCAGTTTAGACAGGGCTAATACGGTAGAAAAACTGTTTTTT
CASSLDRANTVEKLFF
>TRBJ2-5|-|TRBV5-4|TRBD2
TGTGCCAGCAGCTTAGAGGCGGGAGGTGTAGAGACCCAGTACTTC
CASSLEAGGVETQYF
>TRBJ2-5|few|TRBV5-4|TRBD2
TGTGCCAGCAACAAACCAAGAGCGGGAGAGAACCAAGAGACCCAGTACTTC
CASNKPRAGENQETQYF
>TRBJ2-3|-|TRBV11-2|-
TGTGCCAGTAATGGAGATACACAGTATTTT
CASNGDTQYF
>TRBJ1-1|-|TRBV10-1|-
TGCTTACCAGCAGTGAGGGCTTTAGGAACCGTCACTGAAGCTTTCTTT
CLPAVRALGTVTEAFF
>TRBJ2-5|-|TRBV11-2|-
TGTGCCAGCAGCAACCTTGGGTTAGAGAGCCAGTACTTC
CASSNLGLESQYF
>TRBJ1-1|many|TRBV12-3/TRBV12-4|-
TGTGCCAGCAGTATGGTGACAGACGCCCTGCTAGGCGTTTTT
CASSMVTDALLGVF
>TRBJ2-3|-|TRBV5-1|-
TGCGCCAGCAGCCAGGGGACCACAGATACGCAGTATTTT
CASSQGTTDTQYF
>TRBJ1-2|once|TRBV28|-
TGTGCCAGCAGGTGGGGCAGAAACAAAAACACCTTC
CASRWGRNKNTF
>TRBJ2-6|-|TRBV7-8|-
TGTGCCAGCGGCTTACTAGGGGGTCGGTTGGTGGCTGGGGCCAACGTCCTGACTTTC
CASGLLGGRLVAGANVLTF
>TRBJ2-3|-|TRBV5-8|TRBD1
TGTGCCAGCAGCGCAGGGACAGCAGATACGCAGTATTTT
CASSAGTADTQYF
>TRBJ2-3|-|TRBV29-1|TRBD2
TGCAGCGTGGGACTAACGGCAGGAGATACGCAGTATTTT
CSVGLTAGDTQYF
>TRBJ1-6|many|TRBV6-5|-
TGTGCCAGCAAGAACAGGGAGTTCCTTCTTAATTCACCCCTCCACTTT
CASKNREFLLNSPLHF
>TRBJ2-7|many|TRBV13|-
TGTGCCAGCAGCTTCGCGAGGGATGGGCAGTACTTC
CASSFARDGQYF
>TRBJ2-1|once|TRBV5-1|TRBD2
TGCGCCAGCAGCTGGGGACTAGCGGTGAACTACAATGAGCAGTTCTTC
CASSWGLAVNYNEQFF
>TRBJ2-7|-|TRBV12-3/TRBV12-4|TRBD2
TGTGCCAGCAGTTTAAACGCGGGAGTTGGTAAGCAGTACTTC
CASSLNAGVGKQYF
>TRBJ2-1|many|TRBV4-1|-
TGCGCCAGCAGCCAGACCGGCGGGATGAGCAATGAGCAGTTCTTC
CASSQTGGMSNEQFF
>TRBJ2-7|-|TRBV11-3|-
TGTACCAGCAGCCACCCCCCTAGGTACGAGCAGTACTTC
CTSSHPPRYEQYF
>TRBJ2-1|many|TRBV6-2/TRBV6-3|-
TGTGCCAGCAGTTTGGCAGGAGGGGCCTACAATGAGCAGTTCTTC
CASSLAGGAYNEQFF
>TRBJ2-7|many|TRBV4-2|-
TGTGCCAGCAGCCAAGGAGCCCCAGGGGAGCAGTACTTC
CASSQGAPGEQYF
>TRBJ2-2|few|TRBV5-5|-
TGTGCCAGCAAGGAGGGATTGGACACCGGGGAGCTGTTTTTT
CASKEGLDTGELFF
>TRBJ2-1|-|TRBV11-2|-
TGTGCCAGGACGGAGAGCTCCTACAATGAGCAGTTTTTC
CARTESSYNEQFF
>TRBJ2-1|many|TRBV29-1|-
TGCAGCGTTGAAACGGACCGCCGCTACAATGAGCAGTTCTTC
CSVETDRRYNEQFF
>TRBJ2-3|-|TRBV7-6|TRBD2
TGTGCCAGCAGCCCCGGGGGGAGCGGGAGAACCGGGTCAGATACGCAGTATTTT
CASSPGGSGRTGSDTQYF
>TRBJ2-2|many|TRBV12-3/TRBV12-4|-
TGTGCCAGCAATACAGGGAAGACGCGGGAGACCGGGGAGCTGTTTTTT
CASNTGKTRETGELFF